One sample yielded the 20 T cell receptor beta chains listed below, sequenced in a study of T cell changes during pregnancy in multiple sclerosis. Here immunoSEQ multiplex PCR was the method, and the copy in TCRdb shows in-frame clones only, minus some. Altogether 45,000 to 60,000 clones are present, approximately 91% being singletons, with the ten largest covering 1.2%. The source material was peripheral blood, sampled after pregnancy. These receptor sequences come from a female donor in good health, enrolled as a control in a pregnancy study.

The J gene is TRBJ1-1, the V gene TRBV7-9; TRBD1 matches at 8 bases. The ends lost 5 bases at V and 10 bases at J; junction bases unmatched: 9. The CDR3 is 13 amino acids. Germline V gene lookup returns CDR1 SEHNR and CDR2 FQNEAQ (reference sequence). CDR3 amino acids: CASSPYSDRGAFF. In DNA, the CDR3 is TGTGCCAGCAGCCCTTATTCCGACAGGGGAGCTTTCTTT.

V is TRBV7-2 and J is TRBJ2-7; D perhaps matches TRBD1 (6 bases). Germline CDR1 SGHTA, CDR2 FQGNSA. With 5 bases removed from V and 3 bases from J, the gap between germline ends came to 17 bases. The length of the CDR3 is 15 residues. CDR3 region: CASSPRQARGYEQYF. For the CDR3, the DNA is TGTGCCAGCAGCCCTCGACAGGCCAGAGGCTACGAGCAGTACTTC.

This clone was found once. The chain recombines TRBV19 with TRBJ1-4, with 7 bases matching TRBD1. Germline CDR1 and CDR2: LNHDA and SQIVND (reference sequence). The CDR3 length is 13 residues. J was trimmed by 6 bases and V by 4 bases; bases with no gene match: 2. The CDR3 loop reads CASSRGQYEKLFF. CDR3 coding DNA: TGTGCCAGTAGTAGGGGACAGTATGAAAAACTGTTTTTT.

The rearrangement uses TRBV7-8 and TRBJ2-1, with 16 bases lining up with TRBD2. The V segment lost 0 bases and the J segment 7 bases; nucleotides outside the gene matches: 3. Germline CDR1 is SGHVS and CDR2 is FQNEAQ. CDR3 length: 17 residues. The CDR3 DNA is TGTGCCAGCAGCTTAGCTGTGGGACTAGCGGGAGGGAATGAGCAGTTCTTC. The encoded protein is CASSLAVGLAGGNEQFF.

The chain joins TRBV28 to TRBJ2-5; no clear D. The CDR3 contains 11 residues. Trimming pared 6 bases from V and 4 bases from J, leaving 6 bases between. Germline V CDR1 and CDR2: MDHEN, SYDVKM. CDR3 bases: TGTGCCAGCAGCCCTATAGAGACCCAGTACTTC. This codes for CASSPIETQYF. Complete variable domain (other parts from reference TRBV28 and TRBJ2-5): DVKVTQSSRYLVKRTGEKVFLECVQDMDHENMFWYRQDPGLGLRLIYFSYDVKMKEKGDIPEGYSVSREKKERFSLILESASTNQTSMYLCASSPIETQYFGPGTRLLVL.

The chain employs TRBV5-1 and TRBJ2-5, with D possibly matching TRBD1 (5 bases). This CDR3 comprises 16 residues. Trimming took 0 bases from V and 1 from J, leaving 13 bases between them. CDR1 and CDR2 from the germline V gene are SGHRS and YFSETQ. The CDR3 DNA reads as TGCGCCAGCAGCTTGGCAATGGGGCCGATCCAAGAGACCCAGTACTTC. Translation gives CASSLAMGPIQETQYF.

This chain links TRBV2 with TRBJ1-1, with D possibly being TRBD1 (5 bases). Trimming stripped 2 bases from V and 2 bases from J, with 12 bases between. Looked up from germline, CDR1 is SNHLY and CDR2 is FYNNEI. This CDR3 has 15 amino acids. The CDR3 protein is CASSERGRLNTEAFF. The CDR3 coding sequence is TGTGCCAGCAGTGAACGGGGGAGACTTAACACTGAAGCTTTCTTT.

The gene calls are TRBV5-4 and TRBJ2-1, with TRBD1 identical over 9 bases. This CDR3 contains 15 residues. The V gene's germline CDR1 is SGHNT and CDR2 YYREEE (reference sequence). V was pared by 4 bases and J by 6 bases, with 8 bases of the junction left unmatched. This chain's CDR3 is CASSPRTGEGNEQFF. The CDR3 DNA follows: TGTGCCAGCAGCCCGCGGACAGGGGAGGGCAATGAGCAGTTCTTC.

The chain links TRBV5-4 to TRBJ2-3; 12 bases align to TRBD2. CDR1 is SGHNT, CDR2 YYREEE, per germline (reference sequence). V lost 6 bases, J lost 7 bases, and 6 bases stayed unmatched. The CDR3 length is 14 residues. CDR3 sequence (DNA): TGTGCCAGCAAACTAGCGGGGGGTCTGAATACGCAGTATTTT. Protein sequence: CASKLAGGLNTQYF.

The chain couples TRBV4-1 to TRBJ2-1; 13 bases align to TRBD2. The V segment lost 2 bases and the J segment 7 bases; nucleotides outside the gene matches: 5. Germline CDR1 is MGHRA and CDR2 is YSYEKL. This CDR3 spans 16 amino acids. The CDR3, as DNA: TGCGCCAGCAGCCAACCCACTAGCGGGAGGGTAAATGAGCAGTTCTTC. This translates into CASSQPTSGRVNEQFF.

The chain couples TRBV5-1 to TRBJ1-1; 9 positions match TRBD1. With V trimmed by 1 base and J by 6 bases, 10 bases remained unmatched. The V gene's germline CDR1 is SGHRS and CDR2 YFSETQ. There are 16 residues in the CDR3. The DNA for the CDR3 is TGCGCCAGCAGCTTGTCCGCGGACAGGGGAAGTGCTGAAGCTTTCTTT. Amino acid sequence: CASSLSADRGSAEAFF.

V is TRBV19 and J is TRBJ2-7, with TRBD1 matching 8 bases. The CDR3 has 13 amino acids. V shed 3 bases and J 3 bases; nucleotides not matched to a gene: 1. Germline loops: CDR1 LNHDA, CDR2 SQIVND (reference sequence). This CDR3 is CASSIDRGYEQYF. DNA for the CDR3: TGTGCCAGTAGTATCGACAGGGGCTACGAGCAGTACTTC.

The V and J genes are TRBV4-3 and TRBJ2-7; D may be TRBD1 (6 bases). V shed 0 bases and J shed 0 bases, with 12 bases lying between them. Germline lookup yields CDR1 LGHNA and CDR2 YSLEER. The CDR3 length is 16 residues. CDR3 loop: CASSQEGTSSSYEQYF. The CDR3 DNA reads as TGCGCCAGCAGCCAAGAAGGGACATCAAGCTCCTACGAGCAGTACTTC.

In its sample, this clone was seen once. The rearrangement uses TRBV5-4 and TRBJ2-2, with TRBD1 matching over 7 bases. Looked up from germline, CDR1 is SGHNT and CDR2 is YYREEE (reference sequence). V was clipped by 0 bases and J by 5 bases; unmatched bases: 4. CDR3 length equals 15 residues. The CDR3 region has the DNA TGTGCCAGCAGCTTGGACAGGGGAGATACCGGGGAGCTGTTTTTT. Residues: CASSLDRGDTGELFF.

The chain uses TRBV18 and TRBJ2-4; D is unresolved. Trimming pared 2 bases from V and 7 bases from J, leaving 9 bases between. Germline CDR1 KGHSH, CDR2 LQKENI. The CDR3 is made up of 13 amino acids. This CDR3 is CASSPNRKNIQYF. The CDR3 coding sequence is TGTGCCAGCTCACCAAACAGAAAGAACATTCAGTACTTC.

The CDR3 sequence is CASSFGRGSQPQHF. The CDR3 DNA reads as TGTGCCAGCAGCTTCGGCAGGGGTAGTCAGCCCCAGCATTTT. The rearrangement links TRBV7-8 to TRBJ1-5, with D possibly being TRBD1 (6 bases). With 3 bases removed from V and 6 bases from J, the gap between germline ends came to 12 bases. This CDR3 has 14 amino acids. Germline values: CDR1 SGHVS, CDR2 FQNEAQ.

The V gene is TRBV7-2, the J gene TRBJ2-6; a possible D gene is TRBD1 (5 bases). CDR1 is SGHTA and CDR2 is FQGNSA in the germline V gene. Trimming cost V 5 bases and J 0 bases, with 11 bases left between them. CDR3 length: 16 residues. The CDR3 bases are TGTGCCAGCAGCCTGGGGCGAACCTCTGGGGCCAACGTCCTGACTTTC. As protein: CASSLGRTSGANVLTF.

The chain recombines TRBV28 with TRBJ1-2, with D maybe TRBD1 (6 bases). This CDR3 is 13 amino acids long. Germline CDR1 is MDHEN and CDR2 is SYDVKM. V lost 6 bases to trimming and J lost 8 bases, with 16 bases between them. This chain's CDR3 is CASRATGTSGYTF. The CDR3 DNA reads TGTGCCAGCAGAGCCACCGGGACAAGCGGCTACACCTTC.

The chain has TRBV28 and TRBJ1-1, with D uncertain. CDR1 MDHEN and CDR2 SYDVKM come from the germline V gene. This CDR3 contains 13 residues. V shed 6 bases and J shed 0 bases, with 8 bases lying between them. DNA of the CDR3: TGTGCCAGCAGACCTACAGTGAACACTGAAGCTTTCTTT. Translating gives CASRPTVNTEAFF.

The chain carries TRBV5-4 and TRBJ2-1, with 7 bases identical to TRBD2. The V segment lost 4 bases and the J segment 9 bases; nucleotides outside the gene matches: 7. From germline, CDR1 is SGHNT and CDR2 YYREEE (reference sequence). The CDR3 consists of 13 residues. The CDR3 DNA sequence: TGTGCCAGCAGCGATGGGGGGGATAGTGAGCAGTTCTTC. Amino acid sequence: CASSDGGDSEQFF.